Below, 14 T cell receptor beta chains from the same sample are listed, as sequenced in a study of early T cells in non-severe SARS-CoV-2 infection. TCRdb re-called the 5' RACE reads with MiXCR, one entry per CDR3 protein. The data contain roughly 69,000 distinct CDR3 sequences, about a tenth of them seen just once; the ten biggest clones take up roughly a sixth. Sequenced material: whole blood, taken at baseline. All receptors come from an adult who was a healthcare worker with PCR-confirmed SARS-CoV-2 infection or an uninfected control (not recorded which).

This clonotype showed up just a few times. This chain uses TRBV12-5 with TRBJ2-3; 10 positions match TRBD1. The CDR3 has 16 residues. Per germline, CDR1 LGHNT and CDR2 FRNRAP. J lost 0 bases, V lost 6 bases, and 6 bases had no gene match. The CDR3 DNA reads as TGTGCTAGTGGCACGGGACAGGGGACCAGCACAGATACGCAGTATTTT. The encoded protein is CASGTGQGTSTDTQYF.

There are many counts of this clonotype. This rearrangement joins TRBV14 to TRBJ2-1; D not resolved. Trimming removed 0 bases at V and 9 bases at J, with 9 bases between. Looked up from germline, CDR1 is SGHDN and CDR2 is FVKESK. This CDR3 has 13 residues. CDR3 amino acids: CASSQDLAAEQFF. CDR3 sequence (DNA): TGTGCCAGCAGCCAAGATCTCGCAGCTGAGCAGTTCTTC.

This clonotype was picked up many times. The rearrangement uses TRBV5-5 and TRBJ1-1; D is undetermined. With 1 base removed from V and 6 bases from J, the gap between germline ends came to 10 bases. Germline V gene lookup returns CDR1 SGHKS and CDR2 YYEKEE (reference sequence). The CDR3 runs 13 residues. The DNA for the CDR3 is TGTGCCAGCAGCTTGTTGGTAATTGCTGAAGCTTTCTTT. Protein product: CASSLLVIAEAFF.

This clonotype was recorded at least ten times. This CDR3 is CATSDFEGTGLSGELFF. CDR3 coding DNA: TGTGCCACCAGTGATTTCGAGGGGACAGGGTTATCCGGGGAGCTGTTTTTT. The chain links TRBV24-1 to TRBJ2-2, with 9 bases that match TRBD1. The germline V gene has CDR1 KGHDR and CDR2 SFDVKD. The CDR3 extends over 17 amino acids. The ends lost 1 base at V and 6 bases at J; junction bases unmatched: 8.

The chain carries TRBV11-2 and TRBJ2-7; 7 bases fit TRBD2. The CDR3 has 12 residues. V lost 1 base to trimming and J lost 8 bases; unmatched junction nucleotides: 2. The germline gives CDR1 SGHAT, CDR2 FQNNGV. The CDR3 DNA reads as TGTGCCAGCAGCTTAGGGGAGGGAAAGCAGTACTTC. This gives the protein CASSLGEGKQYF.

This clonotype was detected a few times. The chain carries TRBV5-6 and TRBJ2-7; the D is unclear. CDR1 SGHDT and CDR2 YYEEEE come from the germline V gene. This CDR3 has 16 residues. Trimming removed 4 bases at V and 5 bases at J, with 22 bases between. Written as DNA, the CDR3 is TGTGCCAGCAGCCAGGTACGGCTTCCTCTCACAGACGAGCAGTACTTC. Protein sequence: CASSQVRLPLTDEQYF.

Many counts were recorded for this clonotype. The V gene is TRBV20-1, the J gene TRBJ2-2; 8 positions agree with TRBD2. CDR1 is DFQATT, CDR2 SNEGSKA, per germline (reference sequence). Trimming cost V 6 bases and J 0 bases; bases outside gene matches: 18. The length of the CDR3 is 19 residues. CDR3: CSARPKASGRPPNTGELFF. For the CDR3, the DNA is TGCAGTGCAAGGCCCAAGGCTAGCGGGCGCCCTCCGAACACCGGGGAGCTGTTTTTT.

This clonotype showed up many times. CDR3 residues: CASSLSGGRADNEQFF. CDR3 bases: TGTGCCAGCAGCTTAAGCGGCGGGAGGGCCGACAATGAGCAGTTCTTC. The rearrangement joins TRBV7-3 to TRBJ2-1, with TRBD2 identical over 9 bases. Germline V gene lookup returns CDR1 SGHTA and CDR2 FQGTGA. V was clipped by 1 base and J by 5 bases; unmatched bases: 6. This CDR3 has 16 amino acids.

The chain links TRBV27 to TRBJ1-6, with D unclear. CDR1 and CDR2 (germline): MNHEY, SMNVEV (reference sequence). Deletions cut 3 bases from V and 5 bases from J, with 5 bases between. The CDR3 is 13 residues long. The CDR3 nucleotides read TGTGCCAGCAGTTTCCTTAATAATTCACCCCTCCACTTT. Protein product: CASSFLNNSPLHF.

The sample holds a few counts of this clonotype. The chain carries TRBV19 and TRBJ1-1; maybe TRBD1 (5 bases). Germline-derived CDR1 and CDR2 are LNHDA and SQIVND (reference sequence). The CDR3 has 12 amino acids. V was pared by 7 bases and J by 3 bases, with 9 bases between. The CDR3 DNA reads as TGTGCCAGTACCTTCAGGGACACTGAAGCTTTCTTT. As protein: CASTFRDTEAFF.

J is TRBJ2-3 and V is TRBV28, with 12 bases that match TRBD2. This CDR3 contains 16 residues. CDR1 and CDR2 from the germline V gene are MDHEN and SYDVKM. After removal of 4 bases from V and 3 bases from J, the junction contained 5 bases not matched to a gene. CDR3 coding DNA: TGTGCCAGCAGTTCGCCTAGCGGGAGGGGAACAGATACGCAGTATTTT. It encodes CASSSPSGRGTDTQYF.

V and J are TRBV28 and TRBJ2-5; D is unclear. Germline CDR1 reads MDHEN; CDR2 reads SYDVKM. Between the trimmed V and J ends, which lost 4 bases and 5 bases, there was a span of 2 bases. The CDR3 is made up of 10 amino acids. The chain's CDR3 is CASSSETQYF. CDR3 sequence (DNA): TGTGCCAGCAGTTCGGAGACCCAGTACTTC.

This clonotype occurred a few times. V and J are TRBV6-5 and TRBJ2-3, with D perhaps matching TRBD2 (6 bases). This CDR3 comprises 13 residues. Germline loops: CDR1 MNHEY, CDR2 SVGAGI. V shed 7 bases and J shed 1 base, with 9 bases lying between them. CDR3 sequence reads: CASNSGRTDTQYF. In nucleotides, the CDR3 is TGTGCCAGCAATAGCGGTCGCACAGATACGCAGTATTTT.

In its sample, this clonotype was seen many times. The V call is TRBV28, the J call TRBJ1-4; D ambiguous. The germline V and J ends were trimmed by 8 bases and 10 bases, with 11 bases remaining between them. CDR1 MDHEN and CDR2 SYDVKM come from the germline V gene. The CDR3 contains 11 residues. CDR3 region: CASSFKGKLFF. The CDR3 bases are TGTGCCAGCTCTTTTAAGGGAAAACTGTTTTTT.